Following are 32 T cell receptor beta chains from one sample sequenced in a study of blood T cell repertoires in COVID-19. Assay used: immunoSEQ multiplex PCR; TCRdb lists only in-frame clones, some missing. The sample contains over 250,000 clones, just under 90% of which appear only once. The sample was peripheral blood. All receptors come from a woman between 50 and 59 years old with COVID-19, enrolled during active disease.

This clone was counted once. The chain employs TRBV7-8 and TRBJ1-6; no reliable D call. The V end lost 3 bases, the J end lost 5 bases, and 20 bases lay between the germline ends. Per the germline V gene, CDR1 is SGHVS and CDR2 is FQNEAQ. The CDR3 runs 18 residues. CDR3 nucleotides: TGTGCCAGCAGCTTTGGCCCCCGACAACGGGATAATAATTCACCCCTCCACTTT. It specifies CASSFGPRQRDNNSPLHF.

The chain employs TRBV18 and TRBJ2-7; 7 bases match TRBD2. Losses at the gene ends were 3 bases for V and 2 bases for J; bases not matched to a gene: 7. The CDR3 consists of 15 residues. In germline, CDR1 is KGHSH, CDR2 LQKENI. The CDR3 DNA is TGTGCCAGCTCACCGGCGGGGGACGGGGCCTACGAGCAGTACTTC. Translation gives CASSPAGDGAYEQYF.

The genes are TRBV5-8 and TRBJ1-2, with 7 bases matching TRBD1. Looked up from germline, CDR1 is SGHTS and CDR2 is YDEGEE. This CDR3 is 17 amino acids long. V was pared by 0 bases and J by 1 base, with 9 bases of the junction left unmatched. The CDR3 coding sequence is TGTGCCAGCAGCTTGGGCGAGGGGGCGAACATTAACTATGGCTACACCTTC. Its translation is CASSLGEGANINYGYTF.

The chain recombines TRBV11-2 with TRBJ2-7; 7 bases fit TRBD2. Germline values: CDR1 SGHAT, CDR2 FQNNGV. The V gene end was trimmed by 3 bases and the J gene end by 7 bases; junction bases not matched to a gene: 6. This CDR3 has 13 residues. This CDR3 reads CASSFGGGREQYF. The CDR3 DNA reads TGTGCCAGCAGCTTCGGCGGGGGAAGGGAGCAGTACTTC.

The chain is built from TRBV7-9 and TRBJ2-7; D remains unclear. The CDR3 is made up of 14 amino acids. Trimming cost V 5 bases and J 0 bases, with 11 bases left between them. Looked up from germline, CDR1 is SEHNR and CDR2 is FQNEAQ (reference sequence). DNA of the CDR3: TGTGCCAGCAGCCTTGGTAGTGGCTCCTACGAGCAGTACTTC. It specifies CASSLGSGSYEQYF.

This chain uses TRBV3-1 (or the pseudogene TRBV3-2) with TRBJ2-5; D unclear. The CDR3 totals 12 residues. Trimming pared 6 bases from V and 1 base from J, leaving 6 bases between. Germline-derived CDR1 and CDR2 are LGHDT and YNNKEL (reference sequence). The CDR3 coding sequence is TGTGCCAGCAGGTCAATCCAAGAGACCCAGTACTTC. Protein product: CASRSIQETQYF.

In the case of this clone: The sample carries other DNA sequences with the same CDR3. This chain uses TRBV30 with TRBJ1-1; D is perhaps TRBD1 (5 bases). V shed 2 bases and J shed 0 bases, with 10 bases lying between them. This CDR3 is 14 amino acids long. The germline V gene encodes CDR1 GTSNPN and CDR2 SVGIG (reference sequence). The CDR3 sequence is CAWSRTGLNTEAFF. The CDR3 DNA follows: TGTGCCTGGAGTCGTACAGGATTGAACACTGAAGCTTTCTTT.

CDR3 nucleotides: TGCAGCGTTGAAAGTGGCAGCGCCTACGAGCAGTACTTC. Protein sequence: CSVESGSAYEQYF. The chain is built from TRBV29-1 and TRBJ2-7, with D hard to call. The germline CDR1 and CDR2 sequences are SQVTM and ANQGSEA. V lost 2 bases to trimming and J lost 2 bases, with 10 bases between them. The CDR3 loop spans 13 amino acids.

This chain joins TRBV6-5 and TRBJ2-6; TRBD2 agrees at 7 bases. The V gene's germline CDR1 is MNHEY and CDR2 SVGAGI. The CDR3 length is 15 residues. V was pared by 6 bases and J by 2 bases, with 4 bases of the junction left unmatched. The CDR3 DNA sequence: TGTGCCAGCAGCGGGGGAGGGGCTGGGGCCAACGTCCTGACTTTC. Protein sequence: CASSGGGAGANVLTF.

The gene calls are TRBV19 and TRBJ1-1; D gene uncertain. The CDR3 loop spans 16 amino acids. Trimming left V 3 bases short and J 5 bases short, with 19 bases between. Germline V lookup: CDR1 LNHDA, CDR2 SQIVND (reference sequence). The CDR3 DNA reads TGTGCCAGTAGTATGCCGGGGAGGCCCGATGGGACTGAAGCTTTCTTT. Its translation is CASSMPGRPDGTEAFF.

This clone was found once. V gene TRBV11-3 combines with J gene TRBJ2-1; 15 bases are a match to TRBD2. The CDR3 has 16 residues. Germline trimming cut 4 bases from V and 8 bases from J; bases unmatched to any gene: 6. CDR1 and CDR2 from the germline V gene are SGHNT and YENEEA. The CDR3 bases are TGTGCCAGCAGCTCGGGACTAGCGGGAGGTTCGTATGAGCAGTTCTTC. It translates to CASSSGLAGGSYEQFF.

V usage is TRBV20-1 and J usage is TRBJ1-5, with a possible D match to TRBD1 (5 bases). Per germline, CDR1 DFQATT and CDR2 SNEGSKA (reference sequence). Trimming removed 3 bases from V and 6 bases from J, with 12 bases in between. The CDR3 totals 13 residues. The CDR3 spells CSASGGQGQPQHF. In DNA, the CDR3 is TGCAGTGCTAGTGGAGGTCAGGGTCAGCCCCAGCATTTT.

V usage is TRBV7-9 and J usage is TRBJ2-2; perhaps TRBD1 as D (6 bases). The V gene's germline CDR1 is SEHNR and CDR2 FQNEAQ (reference sequence). The CDR3 covers 14 residues. V dropped 10 bases and J dropped 6 bases, with 18 bases sitting between them. DNA for the CDR3: TGTGCCACCCGTTGGGGCAGGGGCGCCGGGGAGCTGTTTTTT. It translates to CATRWGRGAGELFF.

This clone was detected once. The V call is TRBV30, the J call TRBJ1-2; weak D call: TRBD1 (5 bases). Germline V CDR1 and CDR2: GTSNPN, SVGIG (reference sequence). The CDR3 is 16 amino acids. The V gene lost 2 bases and the J gene lost 3 bases, with 19 bases spanning the gap. CDR3 loop: CAWSRRVGGEDYGYTF. In DNA form, the CDR3 reads TGTGCCTGGAGTAGGAGAGTCGGGGGAGAAGACTATGGCTACACCTTC.

The chain combines TRBV27 with TRBJ2-5; 12 nucleotides match TRBD2. V lost 3 bases, J lost 9 bases, and 11 bases stayed unmatched. CDR3 size: 16 residues. Per the germline V gene, CDR1 is MNHEY and CDR2 is SMNVEV (reference sequence). DNA for the CDR3: TGTGCCAGCAGTTTCTTAAGGACTAGCGGGGTTGTGTCCCAGTACTTC. Residues: CASSFLRTSGVVSQYF.

V gene TRBV25-1 combines with J gene TRBJ1-1; 7 bases agree with TRBD1. This CDR3 spans 10 amino acids. Germline V gene lookup returns CDR1 MGHDK and CDR2 SYGVNS. V was clipped by 6 bases and J by 11 bases; unmatched bases: 3. The CDR3 sequence is CASRDRAAFF. CDR3 in DNA: TGTGCCAGCAGAGACAGGGCTGCTTTCTTT.

This clone was counted a few times. The V call is TRBV5-1, the J call TRBJ1-5; 7 bases align to TRBD1. The CDR3 is made up of 14 amino acids. Looked up from germline, CDR1 is SGHRS and CDR2 is YFSETQ. V dropped 4 bases and J dropped 9; count of bases not matched to a gene: 10. CDR3 in amino acids: CASSRTGDAGPQHF. The CDR3 region has the DNA TGCGCCAGCAGCCGCACAGGGGACGCGGGGCCCCAGCATTTT.

The chain is built from TRBV7-9 and TRBJ1-2; D gene uncertain. CDR1 SEHNR and CDR2 FQNEAQ come from the germline V gene (reference sequence). Trimming shortened V by 1 base and J by 0 bases, and 18 bases separated the two germline ends. This CDR3 comprises 18 residues. This chain's CDR3 is CASSLDPGTIVTNYGYTF. The CDR3 DNA follows: TGTGCCAGCAGCTTAGATCCCGGTACCATAGTTACTAACTATGGCTACACCTTC.

The rearrangement links TRBV7-9 to TRBJ2-1, with D perhaps TRBD2 (8 bases). The V end was cut by 7 bases, the J end by 4 bases, with 29 bases between. The germline gives CDR1 SEHNR, CDR2 FQNEAQ (reference sequence). The CDR3 sequence is 19 residues long. The CDR3 sequence is CASTPGGGEGREIYNEQFF. DNA for the CDR3: TGTGCCAGCACCCCGGGAGGGGGCGAGGGGAGGGAAATTTACAATGAGCAGTTCTTC.

Only one count was recorded for this clone. J is TRBJ2-3 and V is TRBV14, with D possibly TRBD1 on 6 matching bases. Trimming took 7 bases from V and 0 from J, leaving 14 bases between them. From germline, CDR1 is SGHDN and CDR2 FVKESK. CDR3 length: 15 residues. CDR3 coding DNA: TGTGCCAGCAACTTCCTTGGGGGCAGCACAGATACGCAGTATTTT. Protein: CASNFLGGSTDTQYF.

Only a few counts were recorded for this clone. The genes are TRBV19 and TRBJ1-2, with a tentative D call TRBD1 (6 bases). The V gene lost 0 bases and the J gene lost 4 bases, with 6 bases spanning the gap. CDR3 length: 13 residues. CDR1 and CDR2 (germline): LNHDA, SQIVND (reference sequence). The CDR3, as DNA: TGTGCCAGTAGTATAGAGACAGGCTATGGCTACACCTTC. Residues: CASSIETGYGYTF.

V usage is TRBV2 and J usage is TRBJ1-5; a possible D gene is TRBD1 (6 bases). CDR1 and CDR2 from the germline V gene are SNHLY and FYNNEI. Trimming removed 6 bases from V and 0 bases from J, with 12 bases in between. The CDR3 spans 15 residues. Here the CDR3 reads CASRTGTYSNQPQHF. DNA for the CDR3: TGTGCCAGCAGGACCGGGACATATAGCAATCAGCCCCAGCATTTT. The entire variable domain, with the rest obtained from reference TRBV2 and TRBJ1-5, is as follows: EPEVTQTPSHQVTQMGQEVILRCVPISNHLYFYWYRQILGQKVEFLVSFYNNEISEKSEIFDDQFSVERPDGSNFTLKIRSTKLEDSAMYFCASRTGTYSNQPQHFGDGTRLSIL.

This sequence joins TRBV7-2 and TRBJ2-1; the match to TRBD2 covers 8 bases. This CDR3 has 15 amino acids. Germline V gene data show CDR1 as SGHTA and CDR2 as FQGNSA. V dropped 6 bases and J dropped 7; count of bases not matched to a gene: 11. The CDR3 is CASRVATGLANEQFF. The CDR3 DNA is TGTGCCAGCAGAGTAGCAACCGGACTAGCTAATGAGCAGTTCTTC. Together with reference TRBV7-2 and TRBJ2-1, the CDR3 gives the full variable domain: GAGVSQSPSNKVTEKGKDVELRCDPISGHTALYWYRQSLGQGLEFLIYFQGNSAPDKSGLPSDRFSAERTGGSVSTLTIQRTQQEDSAVYLCASRVATGLANEQFFGPGTRLTVL.

The chain links TRBV19 to TRBJ1-2; D perhaps matches TRBD1 (6 bases). Germline CDR1 and CDR2: LNHDA and SQIVND (reference sequence). V was cut by 4 bases and J by 4 bases, with 13 bases left in between. The CDR3 totals 14 residues. CDR3 nucleotides: TGTGCCAGTAGTACCCAGACAGGTTCCTATGGCTACACCTTC. Its protein is CASSTQTGSYGYTF.

This chain connects TRBV2 to TRBJ1-2; D gene unclear. V lost 3 bases, J lost 0 bases, and 11 bases lay in between. Germline CDR1 and CDR2: SNHLY and FYNNEI. The CDR3 has 15 amino acids. CDR3 DNA: TGTGCCAGCAGTGATTTAAACACATCTAACTATGGCTACACCTTC. It is translated as CASSDLNTSNYGYTF.

This chain joins TRBV5-1 and TRBJ2-7, with 7 positions matching TRBD2. V lost 4 bases to trimming and J lost 3 bases; unmatched junction nucleotides: 10. Germline V gives CDR1 SGHRS, CDR2 YFSETQ. This CDR3 has 15 residues. The CDR3 nucleotides read TGCGCCAGCAGCGCCTTCGGGACTACCGACTACGAGCAGTACTTC. This translates into CASSAFGTTDYEQYF.

CDR3 nucleotide sequence: TGTGCCAGCAGCTTACGGTCCACCGGCACCGGGGAGCTGTTTTTT. Translated: CASSLRSTGTGELFF. V gene TRBV7-2 combines with J gene TRBJ2-2; no reliable D call. V lost 2 bases and J 4 bases, leaving 11 bases between the germline ends. Per the germline V gene, CDR1 is SGHTA and CDR2 is FQGNSA. This CDR3 region has 15 residues.

The chain employs TRBV18 and TRBJ1-5; 7 bases are a match to TRBD1. Germline CDR1 is KGHSH and CDR2 is LQKENI. The junction had 11 bases not matched to a gene; V was cut back by 5 bases and J by 4 bases. The CDR3 is 16 amino acids. Written as DNA, the CDR3 is TGTGCCAGCTCAACATACCCGGGACAGACGAATCAGCCCCAGCATTTT. Translating gives CASSTYPGQTNQPQHF.

The rearrangement links TRBV19 to TRBJ1-5; TRBD1 aligns across 8 bases. Germline V gene lookup returns CDR1 LNHDA and CDR2 SQIVND (reference sequence). The CDR3 consists of 17 residues. Trimming took 3 bases from V and 0 from J; bases not matched to a gene: 7. The CDR3 is CASSIYRQGYSNQPQHF. DNA of the CDR3: TGTGCCAGTAGTATTTATAGACAGGGGTATAGCAATCAGCCCCAGCATTTT. Full variable domain (rest looked up from reference TRBV19 and TRBJ1-5): DGGITQSPKYLFRKEGQNVTLSCEQNLNHDAMYWYRQDPGQGLRLIYYSQIVNDFQKGDIAEGYSVSREKKESFPLTVTSAQKNPTAFYLCASSIYRQGYSNQPQHFGDGTRLSIL.

The chain combines TRBV29-1 with TRBJ2-7; TRBD1 aligns across 7 bases. Trimming took 7 bases from V and 10 from J; bases not matched to a gene: 10. In germline, CDR1 is SQVTM, CDR2 ANQGSEA. The CDR3 is 11 residues long. CDR3: CSAEIRDSQYF. CDR3 DNA: TGCAGCGCCGAAATCCGGGACAGTCAGTACTTC.

The gene calls are TRBV7-8 and TRBJ2-1, with 7 bases matching TRBD2. The CDR3 has 16 residues. Germline V CDR1 and CDR2: SGHVS, FQNEAQ. The ends lost 5 bases at V and 2 bases at J; junction bases unmatched: 9. This chain's CDR3 is CASSRTSVRAYNEQFF. DNA for the CDR3: TGTGCCAGCAGCCGAACTAGCGTGAGGGCCTACAATGAGCAGTTCTTC. The variable domain in full, completed from reference TRBV7-8 and TRBJ2-1, reads GAGVSQSPRYKVAKRGQDVALRCDPISGHVSLFWYQQALGQGPEFLTYFQNEAQLDKSGLPSDRFFAERPEGSVSTLKIQRTQQEDSAVYLCASSRTSVRAYNEQFFGPGTRLTVL.

The rearrangement joins TRBV15 to TRBJ1-5, with D possibly TRBD1 on 5 matching bases. The germline V and J ends were trimmed by 4 bases and 4 bases, with 17 bases remaining between them. The CDR3 sequence is 16 residues long. Germline CDR1 LNHNV, CDR2 YYDKDF (reference sequence). This CDR3 reads CATSNGLGGANQPQHF. CDR3 DNA: TGTGCCACCAGCAACGGACTCGGGGGAGCTAATCAGCCCCAGCATTTT.